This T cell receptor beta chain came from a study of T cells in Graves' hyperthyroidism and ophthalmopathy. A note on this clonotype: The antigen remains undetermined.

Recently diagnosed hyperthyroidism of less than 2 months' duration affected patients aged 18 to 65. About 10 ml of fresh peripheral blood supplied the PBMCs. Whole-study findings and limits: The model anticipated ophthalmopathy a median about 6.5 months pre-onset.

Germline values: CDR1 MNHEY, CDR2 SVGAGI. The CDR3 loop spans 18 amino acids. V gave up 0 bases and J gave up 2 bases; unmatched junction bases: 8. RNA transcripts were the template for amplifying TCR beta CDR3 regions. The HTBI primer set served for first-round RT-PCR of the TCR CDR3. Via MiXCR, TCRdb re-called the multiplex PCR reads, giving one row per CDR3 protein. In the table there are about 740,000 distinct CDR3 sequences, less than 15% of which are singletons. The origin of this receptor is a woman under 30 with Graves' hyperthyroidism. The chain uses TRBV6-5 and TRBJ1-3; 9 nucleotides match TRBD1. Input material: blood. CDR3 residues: CASSYSMGQGGTGNTIYF. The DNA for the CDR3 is TGTGCCAGCAGTTACTCGATGGGACAGGGAGGTACTGGAAACACCATATATTTT.